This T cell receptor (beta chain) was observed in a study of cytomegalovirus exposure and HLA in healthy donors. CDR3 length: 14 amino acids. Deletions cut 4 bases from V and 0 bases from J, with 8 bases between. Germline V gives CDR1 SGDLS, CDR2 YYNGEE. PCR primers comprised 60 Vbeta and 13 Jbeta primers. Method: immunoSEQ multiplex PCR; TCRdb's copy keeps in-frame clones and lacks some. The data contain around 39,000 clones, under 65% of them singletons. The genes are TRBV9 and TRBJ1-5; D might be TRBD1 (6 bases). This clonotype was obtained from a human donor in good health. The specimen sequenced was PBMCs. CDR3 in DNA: TGTGCCAGCAGCCGAGGGGGTAGCAATCAGCCCCAGCATTTT. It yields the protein CASSRGGSNQPQHF.